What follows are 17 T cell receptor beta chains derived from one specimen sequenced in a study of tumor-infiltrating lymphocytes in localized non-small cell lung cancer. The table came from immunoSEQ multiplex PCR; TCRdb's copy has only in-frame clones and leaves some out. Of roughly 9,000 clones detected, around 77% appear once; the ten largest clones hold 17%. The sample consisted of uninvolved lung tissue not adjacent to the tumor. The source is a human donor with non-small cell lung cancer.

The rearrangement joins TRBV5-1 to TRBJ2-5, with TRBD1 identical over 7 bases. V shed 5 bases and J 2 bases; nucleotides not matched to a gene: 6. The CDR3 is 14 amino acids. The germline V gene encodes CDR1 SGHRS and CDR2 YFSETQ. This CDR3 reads CASRLGTAQETQYF. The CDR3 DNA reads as TGCGCCAGCAGGCTCGGGACAGCACAAGAGACCCAGTACTTC. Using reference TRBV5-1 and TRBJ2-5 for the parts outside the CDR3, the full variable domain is KAGVTQTPRYLIKTRGQQVTLSCSPISGHRSVSWYQQTPGQGLQFLFEYFSETQRNKGNFPGRFSGRQFSNSRSEMNVSTLELGDSALYLCASRLGTAQETQYFGPGTRLLVL.

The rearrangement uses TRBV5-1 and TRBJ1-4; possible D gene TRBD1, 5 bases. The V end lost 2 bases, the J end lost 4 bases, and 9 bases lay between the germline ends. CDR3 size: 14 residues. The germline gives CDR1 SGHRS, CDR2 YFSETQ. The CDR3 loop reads CASSLGDGNEKLFF. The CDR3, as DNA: TGCGCCAGCAGCTTAGGGGACGGTAATGAAAAACTGTTTTTT.

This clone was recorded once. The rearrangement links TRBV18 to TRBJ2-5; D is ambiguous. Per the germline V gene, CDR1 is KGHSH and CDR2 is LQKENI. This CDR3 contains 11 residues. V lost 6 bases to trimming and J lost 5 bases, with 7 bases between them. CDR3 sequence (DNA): TGTGCCAGCTCGCTTCAGGAGACCCAGTACTTC. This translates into CASSLQETQYF.

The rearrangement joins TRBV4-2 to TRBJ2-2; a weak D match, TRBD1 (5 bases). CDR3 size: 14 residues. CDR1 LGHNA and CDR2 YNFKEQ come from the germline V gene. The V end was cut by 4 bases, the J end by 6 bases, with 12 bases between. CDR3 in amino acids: CASSLGQGAGELFF. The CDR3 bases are TGTGCCAGCAGCCTAGGGCAGGGCGCCGGGGAGCTGTTTTTT.

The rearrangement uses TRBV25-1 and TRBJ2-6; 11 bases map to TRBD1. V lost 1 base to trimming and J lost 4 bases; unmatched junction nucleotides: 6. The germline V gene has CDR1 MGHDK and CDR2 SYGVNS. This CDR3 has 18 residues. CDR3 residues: CASSEWGTGGSGANVLTF. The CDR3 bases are TGTGCCAGCAGTGAATGGGGGACAGGGGGATCCGGGGCCAACGTCCTGACTTTC. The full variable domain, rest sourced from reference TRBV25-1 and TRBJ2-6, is EADIYQTPRYLVIGTGKKITLECSQTMGHDKMYWYQQDPGMELHLIHYSYGVNSTEKGDLSSESTVSRIRTEHFPLTLESARPSHTSQYLCASSEWGTGGSGANVLTFGAGSRLTVL.

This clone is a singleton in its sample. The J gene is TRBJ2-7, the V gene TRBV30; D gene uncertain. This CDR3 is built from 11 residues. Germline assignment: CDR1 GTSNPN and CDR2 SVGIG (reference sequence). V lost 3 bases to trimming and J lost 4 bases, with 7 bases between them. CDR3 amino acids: CAWSLAYEQYF. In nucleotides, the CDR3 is TGTGCCTGGAGCTTAGCTTACGAGCAGTACTTC.

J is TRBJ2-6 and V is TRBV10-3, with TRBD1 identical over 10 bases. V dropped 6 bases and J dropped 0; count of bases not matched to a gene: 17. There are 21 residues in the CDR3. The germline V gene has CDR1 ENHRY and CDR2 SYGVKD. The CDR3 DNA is TGTGCCATCAGCGGGGGGCCGTCCGGGACAGGGGCCTTCTCTGGGGCCAACGTCCTGACTTTC. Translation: CAISGGPSGTGAFSGANVLTF.

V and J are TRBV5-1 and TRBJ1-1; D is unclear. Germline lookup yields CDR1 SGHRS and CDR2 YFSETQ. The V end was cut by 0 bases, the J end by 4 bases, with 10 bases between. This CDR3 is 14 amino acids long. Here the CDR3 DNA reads TGCGCCAGCAGCTTGGACGCGGGGAGCACTGAAGCTTTCTTT. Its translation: CASSLDAGSTEAFF.

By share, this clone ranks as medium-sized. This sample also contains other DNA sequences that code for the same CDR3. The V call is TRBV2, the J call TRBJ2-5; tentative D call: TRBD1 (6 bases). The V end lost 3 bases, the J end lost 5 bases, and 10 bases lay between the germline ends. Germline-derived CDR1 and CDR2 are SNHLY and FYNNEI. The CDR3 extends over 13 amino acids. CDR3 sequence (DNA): TGTGCCAGCAGTGAGGGGGCTGGTGAGACCCAGTACTTC. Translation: CASSEGAGETQYF.

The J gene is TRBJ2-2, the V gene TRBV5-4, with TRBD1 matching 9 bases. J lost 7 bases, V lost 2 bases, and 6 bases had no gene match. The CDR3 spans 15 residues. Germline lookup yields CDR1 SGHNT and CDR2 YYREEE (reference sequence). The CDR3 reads CASSFRDRAGGELFF. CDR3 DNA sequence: TGTGCCAGCAGCTTCCGGGACAGGGCGGGCGGGGAGCTGTTTTTT.

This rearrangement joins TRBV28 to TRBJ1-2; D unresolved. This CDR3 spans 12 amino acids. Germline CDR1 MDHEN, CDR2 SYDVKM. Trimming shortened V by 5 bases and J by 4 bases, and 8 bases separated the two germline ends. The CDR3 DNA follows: TGTGCCAGCAGTCGCCGGGGCTATGGCTACACCTTC. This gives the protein CASSRRGYGYTF.

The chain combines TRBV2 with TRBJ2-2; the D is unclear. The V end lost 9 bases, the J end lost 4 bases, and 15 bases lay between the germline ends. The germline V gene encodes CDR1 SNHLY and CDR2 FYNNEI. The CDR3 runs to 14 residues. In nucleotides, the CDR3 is TGTGCCAGTACCGGCGCGTATAGCACCGGGGAGCTGTTTTTT. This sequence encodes CASTGAYSTGELFF.

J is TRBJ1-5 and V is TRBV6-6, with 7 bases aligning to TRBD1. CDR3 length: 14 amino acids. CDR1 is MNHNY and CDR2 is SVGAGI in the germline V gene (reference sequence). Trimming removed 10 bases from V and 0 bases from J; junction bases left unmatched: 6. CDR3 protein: CATGTDYSNQPQHF. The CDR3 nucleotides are TGTGCCACCGGGACAGATTATAGCAATCAGCCCCAGCATTTT.

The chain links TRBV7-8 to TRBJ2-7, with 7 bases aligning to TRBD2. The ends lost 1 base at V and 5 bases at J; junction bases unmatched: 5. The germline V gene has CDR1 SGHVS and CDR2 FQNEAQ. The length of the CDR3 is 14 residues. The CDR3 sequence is CASSLDNGGNEQYF. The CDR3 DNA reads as TGTGCCAGCAGCTTAGATAACGGGGGGAACGAGCAGTACTTC.

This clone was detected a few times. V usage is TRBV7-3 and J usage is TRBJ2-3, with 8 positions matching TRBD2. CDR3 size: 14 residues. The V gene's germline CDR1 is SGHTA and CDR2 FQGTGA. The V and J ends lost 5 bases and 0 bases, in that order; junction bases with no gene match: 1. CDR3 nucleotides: TGTGCCAGCAGCCGGGGGGGGAGCACAGATACGCAGTATTTT. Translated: CASSRGGSTDTQYF.

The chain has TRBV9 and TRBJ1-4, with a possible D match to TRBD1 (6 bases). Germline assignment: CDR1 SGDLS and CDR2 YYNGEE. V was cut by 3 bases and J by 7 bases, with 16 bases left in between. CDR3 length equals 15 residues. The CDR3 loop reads CASSASGTPGEKLFF. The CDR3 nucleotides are TGTGCCAGCAGCGCTTCCGGGACACCTGGTGAAAAACTGTTTTTT.

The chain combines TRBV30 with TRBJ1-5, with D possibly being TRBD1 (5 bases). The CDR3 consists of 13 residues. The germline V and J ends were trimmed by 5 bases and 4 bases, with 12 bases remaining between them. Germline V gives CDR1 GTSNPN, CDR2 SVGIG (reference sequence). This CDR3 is CAWGMTANQPQHF. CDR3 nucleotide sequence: TGTGCCTGGGGTATGACAGCTAATCAGCCCCAGCATTTT.